This T cell receptor (beta chain) is drawn from a study of T cell changes during pregnancy in multiple sclerosis. The protocol was immunoSEQ multiplex PCR, while the TCRdb copy is restricted to in-frame clones and leaves out a portion. The sample gives under 55,000 clones, approximately 90% of which show up once; under 2% is in the top ten. Germline loops: CDR1 SGHRS, CDR2 YFSETQ. The CDR3 is made up of 15 amino acids. V was cut by 0 bases and J by 0 bases, with 9 bases left in between. This receptor was taken from a female donor with multiple sclerosis, enrolled in a pregnancy study. The sequences come from peripheral blood, collected in the first trimester of pregnancy. The V call is TRBV5-1, the J call TRBJ1-1; D not certain. The CDR3 DNA sequence: TGCGCCAGCAGCTTGGCAGGTCCCGTGAACACTGAAGCTTTCTTT. As protein: CASSLAGPVNTEAFF. Based on the CDR3 plus reference TRBV5-1 and TRBJ1-1, the full variable domain is KAGVTQTPRYLIKTRGQQVTLSCSPISGHRSVSWYQQTPGQGLQFLFEYFSETQRNKGNFPGRFSGRQFSNSRSEMNVSTLELGDSALYLCASSLAGPVNTEAFFGQGTRLTVV.